The TCR beta chain under discussion was sequenced for a study of T cell repertoires in cytomegalovirus infection. Across the whole study: It was the public TCR beta signatures that indicated both CMV infection and matching HLA type.

The V gene lost 6 bases and the J gene lost 0 bases, with 14 bases spanning the gap. The CDR3 sequence is 14 residues long. The germline gives CDR1 DFQATT, CDR2 SNEGSKA (reference sequence). TCRdb analysed the reads with MiXCR anew, one entry per CDR3 protein. Seen here are around 280,000 distinct CDR3 sequences, around 9.6% observed once, and the top ten hold about 2.3%. Study outcomes and limitations: Dominant in the ex vivo response were TCR beta clonotypes restricted by HLA-C and specific for CMV.

This clonotype has a count of ten or more. Its matching antigen is unknown. The sample consisted of PBMCs. The chain links TRBV20-1 to TRBJ1-1; no firm D call. This sequence originates from a human donor in good health (CMV status not recorded). Some clones in this sample may be carry-over from other donors' samples. CDR3 bases: TGCAGTGCCCCGCCTTTCGGCATGAACACTGAAGCTTTCTTT. Translation gives CSAPPFGMNTEAFF.